A selection of T cell receptor beta chains follows, all from one sample in a study of blood T cell repertoires in COVID-19. Clones were sequenced by immunoSEQ multiplex PCR, and TCRdb holds only the in-frame ones, with some missing. Among hundreds of thousands of clones listed, 87% were seen once. Material: PBMCs or T cells enriched from blood (not recorded which). Receptors were obtained from a middle-aged woman who had recovered from COVID-19. The CDR3 runs from the conserved cysteine through the conserved F or W.

CASSESNRYQPQHF TRBJ1-5 14 TRBV10-2
CATQGWNYGYTF TRBJ1-2 12 TRBV19
CSASNGQTNNYGYTF TRBJ1-2 15 TRBV20-1
CASSSQGFGQPQHF TRBJ1-5 14 TRBV6-2/TRBV6-3
CASSQELRGNGYTF TRBJ1-2 14 TRBV3-1/TRBV3-2
CASNPQGAVNSPLHF TRBJ1-6 15 TRBV28
CASSSGLVYNEQFF TRBJ2-1 14 TRBV5-1
CAINNRLADNEQYF TRBJ2-7 14 TRBV10-3
CASSWGLPPEQFF TRBJ2-1 13 TRBV27
CASSLLVNEQFF TRBJ2-1 12 TRBV11-1
CASSFGLAGVIEAETQYF TRBJ2-5 18 TRBV5-6
CASSLPGTNNEQFF TRBJ2-1 14 TRBV27
CASSLALAGNYGYTF TRBJ1-2 15 TRBV7-2
CASSLLDRHQETQYF TRBJ2-5 15 TRBV5-1
CASSLGDRGPYNEQFF TRBJ2-1 16 TRBV7-9
CASSYSSANQPQHF TRBJ1-5 14 TRBV6-5
CASASTRGEQYF TRBJ2-7 12 TRBV6-5
CASSSAGTSGDYNEQFF TRBJ2-1 17 TRBV18
CASRGDFTEAFF TRBJ1-1 12 TRBV10-1
CASTDRPNQPQHF TRBJ1-5 13 TRBV19
CAKNDSPKETQYF TRBJ2-5 13 TRBV5-3
CASSAGGYGYTF TRBJ1-2 12 TRBV12-3/TRBV12-4